This section outlines one T cell receptor (beta chain) sequence together with its context. The antigen is undetermined. These data come from a study of cytomegalovirus exposure and HLA in healthy donors. On the study more broadly: Within an early data release were about 80 million unique TCRs drawn from HLA-typed donors. Study-level points and caveats: Cytomegalovirus-associated TCR beta chains were listed, numbering some 180. Apparent HLA restriction characterized most CMV-associated TCR beta chains in a later analysis.

The germline V gene encodes CDR1 LNHNV and CDR2 YYDKDF (reference sequence). CDR3 length equals 14 residues. PCR was performed using 60 Vbeta and 13 Jbeta primers. Profiling relied on immunoSEQ multiplex PCR, and the TCRdb table lists in-frame clones only, not all of them. The table lists roughly 180,000 clones, about 77% of them singletons, with 1.3% in the top ten. Source material: PBMCs. The chain couples TRBV15 to TRBJ2-5; D perhaps matches TRBD1 (6 bases). The J call is in doubt because the DNA end fits TRBJ2-7 better. This clonotype was sampled from a man aged 25 to 40 in good health and CMV-seronegative. This CDR3 is CATSGDMGSYEQYF. As DNA, the CDR3 is TGTGCCACCAGCGGGGACATGGGCTCCTACGAGCAGTACTTC.